This T cell receptor (beta chain) was recovered during a study of blood T cell repertoires in COVID-19. On the study more broadly: Samples of COVID-19 (acute and convalescent) were obtained from the United States, Italy and Spain. T cells, B-cell-depleted T cells, or PBMCs provided the cDNA or gDNA that served as material.

Original analysis: It was from reference gene primer amplification that nucleated cell counts were estimated. Sequencing used immunoSEQ multiplex PCR; TCRdb keeps in-frame clones, though not all of them. D and trimming come from the DNA, and the V and J calls and clone size come from that table. The sample records about 300,000 clones, about 87% being singletons. The CDR3 totals 17 residues. V lost 5 bases and J 3 bases, leaving 17 bases between the germline ends. From germline, CDR1 is SGHVS and CDR2 FNYEAQ. The chain employs TRBV7-6 and TRBJ1-6; D might be TRBD1 (6 bases). Sequences were obtained from peripheral blood. The clonotype comes from a woman aged 40 to 50 who had recovered from COVID-19. CDR3 DNA: TGTGCCAGCAGCACCCGGACAGCTCCGAGCTATAATTCACCCCTCCACTTT. It translates to CASSTRTAPSYNSPLHF.